This T cell receptor beta chain was recovered during a study of cytomegalovirus exposure and HLA in healthy donors. Study-wide results and limits: Reportedly, fewer N-insertions than the 666-donor mean appeared in an Asian-associated ancestry cluster in a later analysis.

V lost 2 bases to trimming and J lost 4 bases, with 9 bases between them. The germline CDR1 and CDR2 sequences are SGDLS and YYNGEE. This CDR3 is 13 amino acids long. Researchers ran the PCR with 60 Vbeta and 13 Jbeta primers. Produced via immunoSEQ multiplex PCR; TCRdb's table is partial and in-frame only. The sample has roughly 160,000 clones, roughly 70% seen once. This clone was seen only once. What it binds is not known. Sequencing was carried out using PBMCs. The chain recombines TRBV9 with TRBJ1-2; D is uncertain. The sequence was obtained from a woman aged 18-29 years in good health and CMV-seropositive. Here the CDR3 reads CASSVQDGYGYTF. In DNA form, the CDR3 reads TGTGCCAGCAGCGTTCAGGATGGCTATGGCTACACCTTC.